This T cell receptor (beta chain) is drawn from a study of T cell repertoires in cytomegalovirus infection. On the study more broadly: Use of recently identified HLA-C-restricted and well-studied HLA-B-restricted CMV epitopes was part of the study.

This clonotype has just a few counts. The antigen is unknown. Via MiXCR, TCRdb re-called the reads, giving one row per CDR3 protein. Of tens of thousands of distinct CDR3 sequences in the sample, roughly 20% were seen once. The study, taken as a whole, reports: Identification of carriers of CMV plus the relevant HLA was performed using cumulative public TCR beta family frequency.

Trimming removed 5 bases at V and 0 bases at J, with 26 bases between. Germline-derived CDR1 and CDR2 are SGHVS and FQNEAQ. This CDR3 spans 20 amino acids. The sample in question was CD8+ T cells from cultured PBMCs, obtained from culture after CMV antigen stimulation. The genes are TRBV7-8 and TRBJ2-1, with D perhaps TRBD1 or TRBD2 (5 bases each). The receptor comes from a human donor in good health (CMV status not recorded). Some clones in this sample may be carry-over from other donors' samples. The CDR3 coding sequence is TGTGCCAGCAGCCCGCGTAAGGGGAGTAAGATTAGGGACTCCTACAATGAGCAGTTCTTC. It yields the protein CASSPRKGSKIRDSYNEQFF. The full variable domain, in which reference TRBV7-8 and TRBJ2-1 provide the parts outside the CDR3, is GAGVSQSPRYKVAKRGQDVALRCDPISGHVSLFWYQQALGQGPEFLTYFQNEAQLDKSGLPSDRFFAERPEGSVSTLKIQRTQQEDSAVYLCASSPRKGSKIRDSYNEQFFGPGTRLTVL.